The T cell receptor beta chain under discussion was sequenced for a study of T-cell reconstitution after alpha-beta-depleted transplantation in children. Using unique molecular identifiers, the investigators prepared the TCRbeta library. Each CDR3 protein is one row after TCRdb ran MiXCR on the PCR reads. The sample records more than 20,000 distinct CDR3 sequences, about a tenth being singletons. Germline V lookup: CDR1 LGHDT, CDR2 YNNKEL (reference sequence). This CDR3 has 17 amino acids. In this sample, this clonotype turned up a few times. This may arise from a read error, as a much more abundant clone is one base away.

Source: PBMCs from the stem cell graft donor, taken from the stem cell graft. This receptor was taken from a human donor who donated a stem cell graft to a child with chronic granulomatous disease. The chain carries TRBV3-1 and TRBJ2-3; 9 nucleotides agree with TRBD2. The chain's CDR3 is CASTQDWVGLAEHTQYF. The CDR3 DNA reads TGTGCCAGCACCCAAGATTGGGTGGGACTAGCCGAACATACGCAGTATTTT.